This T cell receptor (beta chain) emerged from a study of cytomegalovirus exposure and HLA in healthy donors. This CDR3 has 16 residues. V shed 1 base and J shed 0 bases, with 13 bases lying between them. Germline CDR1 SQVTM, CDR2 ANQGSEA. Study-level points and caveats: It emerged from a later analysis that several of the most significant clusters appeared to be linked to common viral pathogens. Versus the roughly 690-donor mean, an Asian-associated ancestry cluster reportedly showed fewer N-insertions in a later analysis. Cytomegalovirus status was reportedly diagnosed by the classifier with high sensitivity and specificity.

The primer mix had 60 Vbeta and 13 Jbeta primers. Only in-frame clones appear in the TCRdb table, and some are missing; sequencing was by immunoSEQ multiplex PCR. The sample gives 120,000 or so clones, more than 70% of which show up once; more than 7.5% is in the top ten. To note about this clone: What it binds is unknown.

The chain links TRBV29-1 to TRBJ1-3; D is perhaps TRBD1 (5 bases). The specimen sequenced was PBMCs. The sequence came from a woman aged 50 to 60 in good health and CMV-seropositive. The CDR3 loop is CSVEGRDSLSGNTIYF. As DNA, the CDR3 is TGCAGCGTTGAAGGGCGCGACAGCCTCTCTGGAAACACCATATATTTT.